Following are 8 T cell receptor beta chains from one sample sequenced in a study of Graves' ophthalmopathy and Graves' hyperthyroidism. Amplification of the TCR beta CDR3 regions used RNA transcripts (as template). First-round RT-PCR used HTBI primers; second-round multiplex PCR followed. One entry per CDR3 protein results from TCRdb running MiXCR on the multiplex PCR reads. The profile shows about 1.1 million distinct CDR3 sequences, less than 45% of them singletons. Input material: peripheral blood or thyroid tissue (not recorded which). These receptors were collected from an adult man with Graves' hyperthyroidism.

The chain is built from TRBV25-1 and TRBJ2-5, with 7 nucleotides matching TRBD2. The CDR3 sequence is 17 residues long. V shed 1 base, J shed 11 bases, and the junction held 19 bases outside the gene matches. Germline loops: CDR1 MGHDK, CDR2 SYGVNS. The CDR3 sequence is CASSESVPSGPYNEQYF. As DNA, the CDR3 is TGTGCCAGCAGTGAATCAGTCCCTAGCGGACCCTACAATGAGCAGTACTTC.

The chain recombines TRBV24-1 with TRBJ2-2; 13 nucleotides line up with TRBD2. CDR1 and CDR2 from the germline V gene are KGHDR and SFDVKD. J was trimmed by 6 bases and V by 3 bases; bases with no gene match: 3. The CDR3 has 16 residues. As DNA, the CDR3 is TGTGCCACCAGTGATCCCGGACTAGCGGGGGCCGGGGAGCTGTTTTTT. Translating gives CATSDPGLAGAGELFF.

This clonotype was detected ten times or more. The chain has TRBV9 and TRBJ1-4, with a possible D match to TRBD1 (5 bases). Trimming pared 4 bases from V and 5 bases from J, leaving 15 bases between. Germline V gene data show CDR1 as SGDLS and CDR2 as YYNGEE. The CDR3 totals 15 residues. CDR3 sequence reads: CASSQEDMENEKLFF. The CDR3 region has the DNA TGTGCCAGCAGCCAAGAGGACATGGAGAATGAAAAACTGTTTTTT.

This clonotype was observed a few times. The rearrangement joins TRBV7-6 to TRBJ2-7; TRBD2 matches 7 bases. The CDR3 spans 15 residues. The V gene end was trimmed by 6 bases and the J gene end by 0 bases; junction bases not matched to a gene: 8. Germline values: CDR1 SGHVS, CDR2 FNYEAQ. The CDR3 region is CASSLLAKSSYEQYF. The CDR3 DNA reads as TGTGCCAGCAGTCTACTAGCGAAGAGCTCCTACGAGCAGTACTTC.

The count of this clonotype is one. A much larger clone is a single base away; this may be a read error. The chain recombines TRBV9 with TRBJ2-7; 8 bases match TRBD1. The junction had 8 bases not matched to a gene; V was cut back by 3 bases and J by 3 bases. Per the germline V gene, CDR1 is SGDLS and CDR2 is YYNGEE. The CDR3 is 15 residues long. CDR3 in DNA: TGTGCCAGCAGCGCAGGGGACAGGCCTTACTACGAGCAGTACTTC. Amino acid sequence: CASSAGDRPYYEQYF.

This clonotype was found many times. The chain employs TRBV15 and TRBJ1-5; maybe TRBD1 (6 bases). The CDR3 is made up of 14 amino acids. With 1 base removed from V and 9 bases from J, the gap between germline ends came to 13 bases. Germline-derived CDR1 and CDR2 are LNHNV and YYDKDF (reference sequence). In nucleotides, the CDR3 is TGTGCCACCAGCAGAGGTCGGGGGGCATGGCCCCAGCATTTT. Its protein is CATSRGRGAWPQHF.

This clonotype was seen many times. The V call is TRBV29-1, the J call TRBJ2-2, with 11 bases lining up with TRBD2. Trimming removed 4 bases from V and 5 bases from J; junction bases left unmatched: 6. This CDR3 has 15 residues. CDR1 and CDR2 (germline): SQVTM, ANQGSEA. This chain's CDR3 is CSVAAGTSGTGELFF. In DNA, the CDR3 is TGCAGCGTTGCGGCGGGGACTAGCGGAACCGGGGAGCTGTTTTTT.

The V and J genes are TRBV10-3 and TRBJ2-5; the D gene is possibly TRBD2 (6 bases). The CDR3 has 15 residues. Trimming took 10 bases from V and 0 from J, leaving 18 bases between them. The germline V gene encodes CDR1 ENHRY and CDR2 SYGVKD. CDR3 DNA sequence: TGTGCCAGCAGCCCACTATCTAGCGACCAAGAGACCCAGTACTTC. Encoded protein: CASSPLSSDQETQYF.